Presented here are 21 T cell receptor beta chains from one specimen sequenced in a study of preoperative IRX-2 immunotherapy in early breast cancer. Documented treatment: preoperative locoregional IRX-2 cytokine immunotherapy. Generated by immunoSEQ multiplex PCR, the TCRdb table keeps only in-frame clones and is missing some. This table has around 88,000 clones, roughly 88% appearing once. The specimen comprised tumor tissue, sampled after IRX-2 immunotherapy. The receptors derive from a human donor with breast cancer.

The rearrangement links TRBV7-6 to TRBJ2-2; possible D gene TRBD1, 5 bases. Germline loops: CDR1 SGHVS, CDR2 FNYEAQ. The V end lost 2 bases, the J end lost 1 base, and 8 bases lay between the germline ends. The CDR3 is 15 residues long. The CDR3 DNA is TGTGCCAGCAGCTTAACAACAGGGAACACCGGGGAGCTGTTTTTT. As protein: CASSLTTGNTGELFF.

This clone appeared a single time. The gene calls are TRBV7-1 and TRBJ2-2; 13 bases align to TRBD2. TRBV7-1 counts as an open reading frame of uncertain function. V trimming: 5 bases; J trimming: 5 bases; junction bases outside the gene matches: 8. CDR3 size: 17 residues. DNA of the CDR3: TGTGCCAGCAGCGCCGGACTAGCGGGAGAACCAACCGGGGAGCTGTTTTTT. Protein product: CASSAGLAGEPTGELFF.

The chain has TRBV19 and TRBJ2-5; D is uncertain. Between the trimmed V and J ends, which lost 3 bases and 4 bases, there was a span of 9 bases. CDR1 LNHDA and CDR2 SQIVND come from the germline V gene (reference sequence). The CDR3 loop spans 13 amino acids. The CDR3 spells CASSMPPSETQYF. CDR3 coding DNA: TGTGCCAGTAGTATGCCCCCCTCAGAGACCCAGTACTTC.

The rearrangement links TRBV14 to TRBJ1-3, with D unclear. CDR1 SGHDN and CDR2 FVKESK come from the germline V gene. The germline V and J ends were trimmed by 5 bases and 3 bases, with 14 bases remaining between them. The CDR3 is made up of 15 amino acids. CDR3 coding DNA: TGTGCCAGCAGCTCCCTAGGGAGTATTGGAAACACCATATATTTT. Its translation: CASSSLGSIGNTIYF.

The V call is TRBV23-1, the J call TRBJ2-3, with D perhaps assigned TRBD1 or TRBD2 (5 bases each). TRBV23-1 is designated an ORF whose function remains uncertain. The CDR3 covers 15 residues. The V end was cut by 0 bases, the J end by 1 base, with 8 bases between. In DNA, the CDR3 is TGCGCCAGCAGTCAATCGAGGGGTGGCACAGATACGCAGTATTTT. The encoded protein is CASSQSRGGTDTQYF.

J is TRBJ2-3 and V is TRBV6-4, with D possibly being TRBD2 (6 bases). Germline V gene data show CDR1 as MRHNA and CDR2 as SNTAGT. V shed 5 bases and J shed 4 bases, with 22 bases lying between them. The CDR3 sequence is 17 residues long. The CDR3 loop is CASSSKLLALVADTQYF. Written as DNA, the CDR3 is TGTGCCAGCAGTTCCAAACTACTAGCCTTGGTCGCAGATACGCAGTATTTT.

The gene calls are TRBV12-5 and TRBJ2-1; D is possibly TRBD2 (6 bases). CDR3 length: 14 amino acids. The germline gives CDR1 LGHNT, CDR2 FRNRAP. The CDR3 DNA follows: TGTGCCAGCAACACGGACTATTCCTACAATGAGCAGTTCTTC. This translates into CASNTDYSYNEQFF.

This sequence joins TRBV5-1 and TRBJ1-1; D may be TRBD1 (5 bases). V was trimmed by 0 bases and J by 4 bases, leaving 10 bases between them. Germline V CDR1 and CDR2: SGHRS, YFSETQ. CDR3 length equals 14 residues. The DNA for the CDR3 is TGCGCCAGCAGCTTGGGGTCGGGACCCACTGAAGCTTTCTTT. Residues: CASSLGSGPTEAFF.

Only one count was recorded for this clone. The chain links TRBV29-1 to TRBJ1-2; 7 bases align to TRBD1. Germline assignment: CDR1 SQVTM and CDR2 ANQGSEA. Losses at the gene ends were 7 bases for V and 2 bases for J; bases not matched to a gene: 7. This CDR3 spans 13 amino acids. CDR3: CSAGDRTNYGYTF. In nucleotides, the CDR3 is TGCAGCGCCGGGGACAGAACGAACTATGGCTACACCTTC.

The chain is built from TRBV14 and TRBJ2-2; no firm D call. The CDR3 contains 14 residues. Germline CDR1 SGHDN, CDR2 FVKESK. Trimming left V 0 bases short and J 5 bases short, with 7 bases between. The chain's CDR3 is CASSQDVGTGELFF. The CDR3 DNA reads TGTGCCAGCAGCCAAGATGTGGGGACCGGGGAGCTGTTTTTT. The full variable domain, with the rest looked up from reference TRBV14 and TRBJ2-2, is EAGVTQFPSHSVIEKGQTVTLRCDPISGHDNLYWYRRVMGKEIKFLLHFVKESKQDESGMPNNRFLAERTGGTYSTLKVQPAELEDSGVYFCASSQDVGTGELFFGEGSRLTVL.

V and J are TRBV6-8 and TRBJ2-1; TRBD1 aligns across 7 bases. Trimming cost V 4 bases and J 2 bases; bases outside gene matches: 5. Germline V gives CDR1 MNHGY, CDR2 SAAAGT. The CDR3 has 15 residues. The CDR3 here is CASSFRQGPYNEQFF. For the CDR3, the DNA is TGTGCCAGCAGTTTTAGACAGGGCCCCTACAATGAGCAGTTCTTC.

The V gene is TRBV28, the J gene TRBJ2-7; D assignment may be TRBD1 or TRBD2 (6 bases each). This CDR3 spans 14 amino acids. Looked up from germline, CDR1 is MDHEN and CDR2 is SYDVKM. Trimming pared 5 bases from V and 0 bases from J, leaving 11 bases between. This CDR3 reads CASSKGGTSYEQYF. Written as DNA, the CDR3 is TGTGCCAGCAGTAAGGGGGGCACCTCCTACGAGCAGTACTTC.

This clone came up once. This chain connects TRBV6-8 to TRBJ1-3; D is unresolved. V lost 6 bases and J 1 base, leaving 10 bases between the germline ends. Germline V gene sequence: CDR1 MNHGY, CDR2 SAAAGT. This CDR3 is 14 amino acids long. The CDR3 reads CASSLYESGNTIYF. In DNA, the CDR3 is TGTGCCAGCAGCCTTTACGAGTCTGGAAACACCATATATTTT.

The V gene is TRBV15, the J gene TRBJ2-1; perhaps TRBD1 as D (6 bases). This CDR3 contains 16 residues. CDR1 LNHNV and CDR2 YYDKDF come from the germline V gene (reference sequence). V shed 1 base and J shed 15 bases, with 25 bases lying between them. The CDR3 region is CATSRVPDSPPPFAFF. DNA for the CDR3: TGTGCCACCAGCAGAGTCCCGGACAGCCCACCGCCATTTGCGTTCTTC.

The chain combines TRBV19 with TRBJ2-1, with D perhaps being TRBD1 or TRBD2 (6 bases each). This CDR3 has 14 residues. The germline gives CDR1 LNHDA, CDR2 SQIVND (reference sequence). Trimming took off 7 bases at V and 7 bases at J, with 17 bases between the two ends. CDR3 nucleotide sequence: TGTGCCAGTACCAGGGTGGGGGGCTCAAATGAGCAGTTCTTC. Encoded protein: CASTRVGGSNEQFF. Full variable domain (remainder filled in from reference TRBV19 and TRBJ2-1): DGGITQSPKYLFRKEGQNVTLSCEQNLNHDAMYWYRQDPGQGLRLIYYSQIVNDFQKGDIAEGYSVSREKKESFPLTVTSAQKNPTAFYLCASTRVGGSNEQFFGPGTRLTVL.

The J gene is TRBJ1-2, the V gene TRBV6-8, with D possibly being TRBD1 (5 bases). CDR3 length equals 14 residues. The V end was cut by 4 bases, the J end by 4 bases, with 13 bases between. The germline gives CDR1 MNHGY, CDR2 SAAAGT. The chain's CDR3 is CASSSTRGIYGYTF. The CDR3 DNA is TGTGCCAGCAGTTCCACTCGGGGGATCTATGGCTACACCTTC.

J is TRBJ2-2 and V is TRBV11-1; a possible D gene is TRBD1 (6 bases). Germline V gene sequence: CDR1 SGHAT, CDR2 FQDESV (reference sequence). The CDR3 totals 15 residues. With 3 bases removed from V and 6 bases from J, the gap between germline ends came to 14 bases. CDR3 bases: TGTGCCAGCAGCTTGGTACAGGGCATAGCCGGGGAGCTGTTTTTT. Translation gives CASSLVQGIAGELFF. The variable domain in full, with the rest retrieved from reference TRBV11-1 and TRBJ2-2, is EAEVAQSPRYKITEKSQAVAFWCDPISGHATLYWYRQILGQGPELLVQFQDESVVDDSQLPKDRFSAERLKGVDSTLKIQPAELGDSAMYLCASSLVQGIAGELFFGEGSRLTVL.

The chain couples TRBV14 to TRBJ1-3; D gene uncertain. The V end lost 2 bases, the J end lost 8 bases, and 19 bases lay between the germline ends. The CDR3 sequence is 16 residues long. The germline CDR1 and CDR2 sequences are SGHDN and FVKESK. The CDR3: CASSQFWTGPGDTIYF. CDR3 sequence (DNA): TGTGCCAGCAGCCAATTTTGGACCGGGCCTGGGGACACCATATATTTT. Using reference TRBV14 and TRBJ1-3 for the parts outside the CDR3, the full variable domain is EAGVTQFPSHSVIEKGQTVTLRCDPISGHDNLYWYRRVMGKEIKFLLHFVKESKQDESGMPNNRFLAERTGGTYSTLKVQPAELEDSGVYFCASSQFWTGPGDTIYFGEGSWLTVV.

This rearrangement joins TRBV6-8 to TRBJ1-2, with a weak D call TRBD1 (5 bases). Germline lookup yields CDR1 MNHGY and CDR2 SAAAGT. The CDR3 contains 15 residues. The V end was cut by 0 bases, the J end by 7 bases, with 15 bases between. The CDR3 protein is CASSYSKLGGAGYTF. CDR3 bases: TGTGCCAGCAGTTACTCGAAATTAGGAGGGGCTGGCTACACCTTC.

This clone was counted a few times. The rearrangement joins TRBV29-1 to TRBJ1-5; D gene uncertain. Germline V CDR1 and CDR2: SQVTM, ANQGSEA. Trimming stripped 4 bases from V and 2 bases from J, with 9 bases between. The CDR3 length is 13 residues. This CDR3 reads CSVGGAGNQPQHF. In nucleotides, the CDR3 is TGCAGCGTTGGAGGTGCCGGCAATCAGCCCCAGCATTTT.

This chain uses TRBV28 with TRBJ2-5; the match to TRBD2 covers 9 bases. CDR3 length: 19 residues. Losses at the gene ends were 3 bases for V and 3 bases for J; bases not matched to a gene: 17. Per the germline V gene, CDR1 is MDHEN and CDR2 is SYDVKM. The CDR3 coding sequence is TGTGCCAGCAGTTTCGACCTGAGACAGGGCGGGAGGGCGGAAGAGACCCAGTACTTC. Residues: CASSFDLRQGGRAEETQYF.